These T cell receptor beta chains were read from a single sample in a study of OX40 agonist ivuxolimab in advanced cancers. Assay used: immunoSEQ multiplex PCR; TCRdb lists only in-frame clones, some missing. The sample consists of over 65,000 clones, under 90% of them appearing once. The specimen was CD4+ or CD8+ T cells sorted from blood, collected in a trial of the OX40 agonist ivuxolimab. The source is an adult with an advanced solid tumor such as melanoma, head and neck, liver or kidney cancer. The CDR3 runs from the conserved cysteine through the conserved F or W. The order of the fields is J gene, V gene, D gene, CDR3 protein, CDR3 DNA. D genes are given only for firm matches.

j_gene: TRBJ2-1; v_gene: TRBV29-1; d_gene: TRBD1; CDR3aa: CSVRTGALGQFF; CDR3nt: TGCAGCGTTCGCACAGGGGCCTTGGGGCAGTTCTTC
j_gene: TRBJ2-5; v_gene: TRBV9; d_gene: TRBD1; CDR3aa: CASSPPGQGIQETQYF; CDR3nt: TGTGCCAGCAGTCCCCCGGGACAGGGGATCCAAGAGACCCAGTACTTC
j_gene: TRBJ2-1; v_gene: TRBV27; d_gene: TRBD2; CDR3aa: CASSSLTSGGAYNEQFF; CDR3nt: TGTGCCAGCAGTTCCCTGACTAGCGGGGGGGCTTACAATGAGCAGTTCTTC
j_gene: TRBJ2-1; v_gene: TRBV5-1; d_gene: TRBD2; CDR3aa: CASHWTSPSRYNEQFF; CDR3nt: TGCGCCAGCCACTGGACTAGTCCTTCGAGGTACAATGAGCAGTTCTTC
j_gene: TRBJ2-1; v_gene: TRBV10-2; d_gene: TRBD1; CDR3aa: CASSERDRANNEQFF; CDR3nt: TGCGCCAGCAGTGAGCGGGACAGGGCCAACAATGAGCAGTTCTTC
j_gene: TRBJ2-3; v_gene: TRBV7-2; d_gene: NA; CDR3aa: CASSFVGGPDTQYF; CDR3nt: TGTGCCAGCAGCTTCGTCGGAGGGCCAGATACGCAGTATTTT
j_gene: TRBJ2-3; v_gene: TRBV27; d_gene: NA; CDR3aa: CASSSPNTDTQYF; CDR3nt: TGTGCCAGCAGTTCCCCCAACACAGATACGCAGTATTTT
j_gene: TRBJ2-3; v_gene: TRBV11-1; d_gene: NA; CDR3aa: CASRTGRLGASDTQYF; CDR3nt: TGTGCCAGCAGGACGGGTCGGTTGGGAGCGTCAGATACGCAGTATTTT
j_gene: TRBJ2-2; v_gene: TRBV5-4; d_gene: TRBD2; CDR3aa: CASSLGLAVTGELFF; CDR3nt: TGTGCCAGCAGCCTGGGACTAGCGGTAACCGGGGAGCTGTTTTTT
j_gene: TRBJ1-1; v_gene: TRBV6-6; d_gene: NA; CDR3aa: CASIYTGRLGTEAFF; CDR3nt: TGTGCCAGCATCTACACGGGGCGTCTGGGCACTGAAGCTTTCTTT
j_gene: TRBJ1-1; v_gene: TRBV19; d_gene: NA; CDR3aa: CASSTPGRTNTEAFF; CDR3nt: TGTGCCAGTAGTACACCGGGACGGACGAACACTGAAGCTTTCTTT
j_gene: TRBJ1-5; v_gene: TRBV28; d_gene: NA; CDR3aa: CASSLPNQPQHF; CDR3nt: TGTGCCAGCAGTTTACCTAATCAGCCCCAGCATTTT
j_gene: TRBJ1-2; v_gene: TRBV5-1; d_gene: NA; CDR3aa: CASSLTVDYGYTF; CDR3nt: TGCGCCAGCAGCTTAACGGTGGACTATGGCTACACCTTC